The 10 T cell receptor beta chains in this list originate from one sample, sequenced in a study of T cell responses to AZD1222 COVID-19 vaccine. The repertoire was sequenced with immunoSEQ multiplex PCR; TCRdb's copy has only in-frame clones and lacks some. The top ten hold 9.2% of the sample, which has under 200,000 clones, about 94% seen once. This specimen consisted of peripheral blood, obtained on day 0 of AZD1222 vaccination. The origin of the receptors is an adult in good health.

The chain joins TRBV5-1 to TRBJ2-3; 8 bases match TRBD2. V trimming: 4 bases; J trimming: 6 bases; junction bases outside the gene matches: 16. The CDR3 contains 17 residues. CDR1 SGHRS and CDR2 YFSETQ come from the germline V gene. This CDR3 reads CASSPRSSGIKSDTQYF. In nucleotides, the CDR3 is TGCGCCAGCAGCCCCCGAAGTAGCGGGATAAAAAGTGATACGCAGTATTTT.

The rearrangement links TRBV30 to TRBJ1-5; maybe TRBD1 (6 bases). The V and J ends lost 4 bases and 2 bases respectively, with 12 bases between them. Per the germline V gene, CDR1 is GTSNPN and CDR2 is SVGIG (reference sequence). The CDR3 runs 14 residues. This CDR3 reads CAWNQGMGNQPQHF. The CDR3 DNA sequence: TGTGCCTGGAATCAGGGGATGGGCAATCAGCCCCAGCATTTT.

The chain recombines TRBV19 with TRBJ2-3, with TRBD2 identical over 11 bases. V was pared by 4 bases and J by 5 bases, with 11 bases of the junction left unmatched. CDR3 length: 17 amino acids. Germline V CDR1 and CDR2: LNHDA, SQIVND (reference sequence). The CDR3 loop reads CASSTPKLAGVGDTQYF. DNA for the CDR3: TGTGCCAGTAGTACGCCCAAACTAGCGGGAGTTGGAGATACGCAGTATTTT. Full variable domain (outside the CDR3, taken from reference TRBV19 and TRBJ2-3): DGGITQSPKYLFRKEGQNVTLSCEQNLNHDAMYWYRQDPGQGLRLIYYSQIVNDFQKGDIAEGYSVSREKKESFPLTVTSAQKNPTAFYLCASSTPKLAGVGDTQYFGPGTRLTVL.

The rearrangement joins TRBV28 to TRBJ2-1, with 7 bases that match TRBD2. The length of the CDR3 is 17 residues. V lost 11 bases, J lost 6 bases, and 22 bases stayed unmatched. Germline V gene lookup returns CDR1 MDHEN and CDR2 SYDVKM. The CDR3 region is CAGGGTNSRVASNEQFF. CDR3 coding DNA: TGTGCCGGGGGTGGGACTAATAGTAGAGTCGCAAGCAATGAGCAGTTCTTC.

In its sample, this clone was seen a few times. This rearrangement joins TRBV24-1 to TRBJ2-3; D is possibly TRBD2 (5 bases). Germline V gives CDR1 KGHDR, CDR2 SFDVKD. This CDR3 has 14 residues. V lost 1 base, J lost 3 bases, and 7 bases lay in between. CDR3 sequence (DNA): TGTGCCACCAGTGATTTCGGCGGGACAGATACGCAGTATTTT. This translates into CATSDFGGTDTQYF.

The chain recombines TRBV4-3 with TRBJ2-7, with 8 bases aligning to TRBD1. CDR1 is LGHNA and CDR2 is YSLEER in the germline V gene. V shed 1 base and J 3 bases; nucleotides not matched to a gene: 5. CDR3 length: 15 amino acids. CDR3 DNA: TGCGCCAGCAGCCAAGGGAGGACAGGGAACTACGAGCAGTACTTC. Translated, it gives CASSQGRTGNYEQYF.

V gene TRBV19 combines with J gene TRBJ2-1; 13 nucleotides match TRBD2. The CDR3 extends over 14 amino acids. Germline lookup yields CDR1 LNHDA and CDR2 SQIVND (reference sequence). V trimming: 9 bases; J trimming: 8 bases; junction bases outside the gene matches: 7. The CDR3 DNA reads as TGTGCCAGCCGATGGACTAGCGGGAGCCATGAGCAGTTCTTC. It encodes CASRWTSGSHEQFF. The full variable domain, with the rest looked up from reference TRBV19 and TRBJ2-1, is DGGITQSPKYLFRKEGQNVTLSCEQNLNHDAMYWYRQDPGQGLRLIYYSQIVNDFQKGDIAEGYSVSREKKESFPLTVTSAQKNPTAFYLCASRWTSGSHEQFFGPGTRLTVL.

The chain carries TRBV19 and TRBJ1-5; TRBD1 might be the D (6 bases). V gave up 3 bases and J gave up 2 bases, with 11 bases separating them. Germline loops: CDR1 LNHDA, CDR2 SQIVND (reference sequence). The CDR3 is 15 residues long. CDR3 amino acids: CASSISGAGNQPQHF. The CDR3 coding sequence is TGTGCCAGTAGTATCTCGGGGGCTGGCAATCAGCCCCAGCATTTT.

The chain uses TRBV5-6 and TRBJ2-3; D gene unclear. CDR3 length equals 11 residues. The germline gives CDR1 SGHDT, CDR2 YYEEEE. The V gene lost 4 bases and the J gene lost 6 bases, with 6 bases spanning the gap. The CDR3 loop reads CASSRADTQYF. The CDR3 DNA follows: TGTGCCAGCAGCAGGGCCGATACGCAGTATTTT.

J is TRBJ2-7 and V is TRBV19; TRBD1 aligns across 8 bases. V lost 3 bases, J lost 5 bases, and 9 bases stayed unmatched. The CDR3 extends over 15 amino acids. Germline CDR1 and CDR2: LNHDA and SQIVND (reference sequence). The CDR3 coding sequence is TGTGCCAGTAGTATTAGTGACAGGGGACTCGACGAGCAGTACTTC. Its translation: CASSISDRGLDEQYF.